The 11 T cell receptor beta chains listed next were all sequenced from one sample in a study of shared clonotypes between healthy human individuals. Data came from immunoSEQ multiplex PCR; TCRdb stores just in-frame clones and leaves some out. The sample carries about 2.1 million clones, 93% recorded once. Naive CD8 cells lacked CD45RO, underwent positive selection for CCR7 and left out terminally differentiated effector memory CD45RA+ cells. The sample was naive CD8+ T cells from PBMCs. The receptor source for this set is a man younger than 35 in good health. Some clones in this sample may be carry-over from other donors' samples.

The V and J genes are TRBV29-1 and TRBJ1-2; 9 bases map to TRBD1. CDR3 length: 16 amino acids. Germline V gene data show CDR1 as SQVTM and CDR2 as ANQGSEA. V lost 0 bases, J lost 10 bases, and 15 bases stayed unmatched. CDR3 residues: CSVEENSVRDRDNYTF. CDR3 nucleotide sequence: TGCAGCGTTGAAGAAAATTCGGTGAGGGACAGGGACAACTACACCTTC.

V gene TRBV21-1 combines with J gene TRBJ1-5; the table's D call TRBD1 went unverified against the DNA. TRBV21-1 is a recognized pseudogene. The CDR3 covers 14 residues. The DNA for the CDR3 is TGTGCCAGCAGCACAGGGGGTGCCCATCAGCCCCAGCATTTT. Translating gives CASSTGGAHQPQHF.

J is TRBJ2-1 and V is TRBV7-2, with 10 positions matching TRBD2. Germline V gene lookup returns CDR1 SGHTA and CDR2 FQGNSA. V gave up 1 base and J gave up 7 bases; unmatched junction bases: 7. The CDR3 runs 16 residues. The CDR3 here is CASSLEKLAGWNEQFF. The CDR3 DNA reads as TGTGCCAGCAGCTTAGAAAAACTAGCGGGATGGAATGAGCAGTTCTTC.

This chain connects TRBV7-9 to TRBJ2-7, with D unresolved. Trimming stripped 0 bases from V and 5 bases from J, with 14 bases between. The CDR3 covers 15 residues. Germline CDR1 and CDR2: SEHNR and FQNEAQ (reference sequence). The CDR3 DNA sequence: TGTGCCAGCAGCTTAGCAGTAGGGTTCCGCAACGAGCAGTACTTC. It specifies CASSLAVGFRNEQYF. Full variable domain (rest looked up from reference TRBV7-9 and TRBJ2-7): DTGVSQNPRHKITKRGQNVTFRCDPISEHNRLYWYRQTLGQGPEFLTYFQNEAQLEKSRLLSDRFSAERPKGSFSTLEIQRTEQGDSAMYLCASSLAVGFRNEQYFGPGTRLTVT.

The chain recombines TRBV28 with TRBJ2-1; tentative D call: TRBD1 (7 bases). The germline V and J ends were trimmed by 5 bases and 4 bases, with 18 bases remaining between them. CDR3 length: 16 residues. Germline CDR1 is MDHEN and CDR2 is SYDVKM. CDR3 nucleotide sequence: TGTGCCAGCAGTGGGGGGTGGAGGGGGCCTTACAATGAGCAGTTCTTC. Protein product: CASSGGWRGPYNEQFF. Full variable domain (rest looked up from reference TRBV28 and TRBJ2-1): DVKVTQSSRYLVKRTGEKVFLECVQDMDHENMFWYRQDPGLGLRLIYFSYDVKMKEKGDIPEGYSVSREKKERFSLILESASTNQTSMYLCASSGGWRGPYNEQFFGPGTRLTVL.

In DNA, the CDR3 is TGTGCCATCAGGGGAACTAGCGGGACGAGGGAGCAGTACTTC. Protein sequence: CAIRGTSGTREQYF. This chain connects TRBV10-3 to TRBJ2-7; 10 bases are a match to TRBD2. The V segment lost 6 bases and the J segment 7 bases; nucleotides outside the gene matches: 9. CDR1 is ENHRY and CDR2 is SYGVKD in the germline V gene. The CDR3 contains 14 residues.

This rearrangement joins TRBV29-1 to TRBJ2-2; 10 bases are shared with TRBD1. After removal of 6 bases from V and 6 bases from J, the junction contained 7 bases not matched to a gene. Germline CDR1 reads SQVTM; CDR2 reads ANQGSEA. There are 14 residues in the CDR3. CDR3 sequence (DNA): TGCAGCGTGAGGGGACAGGGGATGGCCGGGGAGCTGTTTTTT. Encoded protein: CSVRGQGMAGELFF.

This chain links TRBV28 with TRBJ1-5; D might be TRBD1 (6 bases). Trimming removed 5 bases at V and 4 bases at J, with 21 bases between. The V gene's germline CDR1 is MDHEN and CDR2 SYDVKM. The CDR3 contains 17 residues. CDR3 nucleotides: TGTGCCAGCAGTCCCTGGGGGGGCCCGCTCGAAAATCAGCCCCAGCATTTT. Translated, it gives CASSPWGGPLENQPQHF. Based on the CDR3 plus reference TRBV28 and TRBJ1-5, the full variable domain is DVKVTQSSRYLVKRTGEKVFLECVQDMDHENMFWYRQDPGLGLRLIYFSYDVKMKEKGDIPEGYSVSREKKERFSLILESASTNQTSMYLCASSPWGGPLENQPQHFGDGTRLSIL.

V usage is TRBV28 and J usage is TRBJ2-1, with TRBD2 matching 9 bases. V was clipped by 3 bases and J by 5 bases; unmatched bases: 5. This CDR3 comprises 15 residues. Per germline, CDR1 MDHEN and CDR2 SYDVKM. The CDR3 reads CASSLPSGNHNEQFF. The CDR3, as DNA: TGTGCCAGCAGTTTGCCTAGCGGGAACCACAATGAGCAGTTCTTC. The full variable domain, in which reference TRBV28 and TRBJ2-1 provide the parts outside the CDR3, is DVKVTQSSRYLVKRTGEKVFLECVQDMDHENMFWYRQDPGLGLRLIYFSYDVKMKEKGDIPEGYSVSREKKERFSLILESASTNQTSMYLCASSLPSGNHNEQFFGPGTRLTVL.

The genes are TRBV7-9 and TRBJ2-7; D is tentatively TRBD1 or TRBD2 (5 bases each). The germline gives CDR1 SEHNR, CDR2 FQNEAQ (reference sequence). Between the trimmed V and J ends, which lost 5 bases and 3 bases, there was a span of 23 bases. The CDR3 is 17 residues long. As DNA, the CDR3 is TGTGCCAGCAGCCTAGTCCCCTCGGGGCGGTGGAACTACGAGCAGTACTTC. It specifies CASSLVPSGRWNYEQYF.

This chain's CDR3 is CASSTGIAYNEQFF. In nucleotides, the CDR3 is TGTGCCAGCAGTACAGGGATCGCCTACAATGAGCAGTTCTTC. The chain joins TRBV7-9 to TRBJ2-1; D is possibly TRBD1 (6 bases). Germline V gene sequence: CDR1 SEHNR, CDR2 FQNEAQ (reference sequence). This CDR3 contains 14 residues. V lost 6 bases and J 2 bases, leaving 11 bases between the germline ends.